Sequencing of this TCR beta chain was carried out in a study of Graves' ophthalmopathy and Graves' hyperthyroidism (dated by TCRdb to 2016 to 2018). For context, the study as a whole: Peripheral blood was collected at initial diagnosis, before any treatment. Once sampling was done, hyperthyroidism patients were given methimazole at a starting dose of 30 mg daily, while ophthalmopathy patients were given high-dose intravenous methylprednisolone. In total, around 130 blood samples were TCR-sequenced: around 42 ophthalmopathy, about 75 hyperthyroidism and about 17 hyperthyroidism-to-ophthalmopathy patients. In roughly 6 hyperthyroidism patients, the T-cell repertoires found in thyroid tissue were compared with those found in blood. To explore V-J signatures distinguishing ophthalmopathy from hyperthyroidism, a discovery set of under 110 patients (fewer than 45 ophthalmopathy, 57 stable hyperthyroidism) was enrolled. The study used TCR beta repertoire signatures to distinguish Graves' ophthalmopathy from Graves' hyperthyroidism and to predict progression to ophthalmopathy. For independent validation, a separate cohort was made up of about 18 hyperthyroidism patients plus 17 patients who later progressed from hyperthyroidism to ophthalmopathy.

This clonotype was recorded at least ten times. Its antigen is unknown. The record has no base qualities; no much larger clone is one base away. Patients with ophthalmopathy had moderately to severely active disease, with a Clinical Activity Score of 3 or more, a NOSPECS grade of 4 or more, and a disease duration of less than 3 months. Patients were excluded if they had other autoimmune diseases, uncontrolled infections, pregnancy or lactation. Clinical symptoms, serum thyroxine, TRAb, thyroid ultrasound and orbital computed tomography formed the basis of the diagnosis. PBMCs were isolated from approximately 10 ml of fresh peripheral blood by Ficoll-Paque density gradient centrifugation. Total RNA was extracted with Trizol reagent and quality-checked on an Agilent 2100 Bioanalyzer. Deletion took 1 base off V and 5 bases off J, with a span of 9 bases between the germline ends. According to the germline V gene, CDR1 reads SGHRS and CDR2 reads YFSETQ. From cysteine to phenylalanine, the CDR3 is 13 amino acids long. CDR3 DNA is the only sequence kept; it has 39 bases, read in frame from the first base.

Overall study outcomes, separate from this receptor: In validation, the model predicted ophthalmopathy progression with 55% to 71% sensitivity and 72% to 80% specificity; fewer than 15 predicted patients were CT-confirmed with GO in a median of 6.5 months. Sample size was not statistically predetermined, and group allocation was not concealed from the investigators. In cross-validation, the 13-signature model distinguished ophthalmopathy from stable hyperthyroidism with 85% to 90% sensitivity and about 81% specificity, and in the test set the corresponding values were 80% and 75%. Most expanded thyroid clonotypes with frequency above 0.001 were also detected in blood, suggesting blood repertoires may reflect the thyroid immune response.

For repertoire sequencing, TCR beta CDR3 regions were amplified from RNA transcripts. HTBI primers and the Qiagen OneStep RT-PCR kit were used in a first-round RT-PCR, which was followed by a second-round multiplex PCR, size selection and purification. Libraries were sequenced paired-end with 100 bp reads on an Illumina HiSeq2000. Per the original workflow: Reads were processed with SOAPnuke, discarding reads with adapters, uncalled bases, mean Phred below 15, or no exact constant-primer or identifier match. COPE v1.2.5 was used to merge high-quality paired reads. Clonotypes were defined as unique nucleotide sequences and were aligned to IMGT TRB V, D and J references using MiTCR v1.1. The analysis was limited to V-J combinations with a frequency above 0.0001, which together covered roughly 99% of the repertoires. For each V-J combination, a TCR clonal expansion and chaos score was defined as F50 clonal expansion divided by the chaos observed in the TCRdist matrix. Features were reduced by Welch's t-statistics and random forest to 10 to 15 V-J combinations, which fed a naive Bayes classifier. The Morisita-Horn index was used to measure how similar the thyroid and blood repertoires were. The public reads were reprocessed in TCRdb via fastp at Q25 and MiXCR, keeping in-frame beta chains. When rows share a CDR3 protein, they turn into one entry using the most common DNA and genes. The V and J calls and clone size are TCRdb's, not the authors'. The sample table records around 340,000 distinct CDR3 sequences; roughly 16% of these occur just once. 9% to 15% of the sample is taken by the ten largest.

Here the chain combines TRBV5-1 and TRBJ2-5, with the D segment identity uncertain. This clonotype was obtained from an adult man with Graves' ophthalmopathy. Sequences were obtained from peripheral blood. CDR3 reads: CASSLSLRETQYF. The DNA sequence is given as TGCGCCAGCAGCTTGAGTCTCCGGGAGACCCAGTACTTC.